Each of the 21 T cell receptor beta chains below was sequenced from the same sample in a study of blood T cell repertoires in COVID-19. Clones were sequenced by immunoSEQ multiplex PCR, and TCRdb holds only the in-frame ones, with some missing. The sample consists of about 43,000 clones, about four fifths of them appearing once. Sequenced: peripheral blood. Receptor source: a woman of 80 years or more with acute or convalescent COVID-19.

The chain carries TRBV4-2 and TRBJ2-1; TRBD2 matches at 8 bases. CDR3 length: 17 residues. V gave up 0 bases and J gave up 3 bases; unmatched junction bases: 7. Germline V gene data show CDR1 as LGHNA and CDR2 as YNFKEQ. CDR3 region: CASSQDLGGGRYNEQFF. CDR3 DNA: TGTGCCAGCAGCCAAGATCTGGGCGGGGGGCGCTACAATGAGCAGTTCTTC.

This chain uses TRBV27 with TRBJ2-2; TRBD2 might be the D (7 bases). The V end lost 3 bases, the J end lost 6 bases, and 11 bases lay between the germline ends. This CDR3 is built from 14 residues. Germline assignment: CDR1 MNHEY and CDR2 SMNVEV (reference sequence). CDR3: CASSFWEGAGELFF. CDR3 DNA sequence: TGTGCCAGCAGTTTTTGGGAGGGGGCCGGGGAGCTGTTTTTT.

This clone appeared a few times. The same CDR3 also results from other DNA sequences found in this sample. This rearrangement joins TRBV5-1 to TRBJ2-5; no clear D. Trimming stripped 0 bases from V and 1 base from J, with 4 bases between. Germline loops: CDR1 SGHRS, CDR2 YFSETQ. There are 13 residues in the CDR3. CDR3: CASSLDSQETQYF. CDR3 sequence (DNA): TGCGCCAGCAGCTTGGACAGCCAAGAGACCCAGTACTTC.

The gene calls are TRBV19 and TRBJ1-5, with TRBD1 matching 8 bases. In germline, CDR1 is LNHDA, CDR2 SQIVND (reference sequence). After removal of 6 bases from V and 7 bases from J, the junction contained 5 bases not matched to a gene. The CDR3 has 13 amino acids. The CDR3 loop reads CASRDRGGQPQHF. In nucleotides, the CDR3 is TGTGCCAGTAGAGACAGGGGAGGCCAGCCCCAGCATTTT.

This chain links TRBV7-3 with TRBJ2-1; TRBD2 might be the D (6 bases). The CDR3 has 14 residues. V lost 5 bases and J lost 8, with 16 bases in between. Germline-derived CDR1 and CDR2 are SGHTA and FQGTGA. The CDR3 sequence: CASSPGVRPDEQFF. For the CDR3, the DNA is TGTGCCAGCAGCCCGGGGGTTAGGCCAGATGAGCAGTTCTTC.

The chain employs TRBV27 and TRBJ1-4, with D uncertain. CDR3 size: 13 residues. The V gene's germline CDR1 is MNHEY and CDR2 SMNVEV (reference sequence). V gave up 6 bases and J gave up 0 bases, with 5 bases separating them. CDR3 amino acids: CASSFATNEKLFF. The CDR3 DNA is TGTGCCAGCAGCTTTGCAACTAATGAAAAACTGTTTTTT. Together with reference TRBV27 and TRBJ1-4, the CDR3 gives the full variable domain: EAQVTQNPRYLITVTGKKLTVTCSQNMNHEYMSWYRQDPGLGLRQIYYSMNVEVTDKGDVPEGYKVSRKEKRNFPLILESPSPNQTSLYFCASSFATNEKLFFGSGTQLSVL.

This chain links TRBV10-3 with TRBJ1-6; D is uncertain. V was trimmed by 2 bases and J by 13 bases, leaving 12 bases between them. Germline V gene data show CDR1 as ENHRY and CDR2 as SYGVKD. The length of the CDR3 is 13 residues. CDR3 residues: CAISEGQGDPLHF. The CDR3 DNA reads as TGTGCCATCAGTGAGGGTCAAGGAGACCCCCTCCACTTT.

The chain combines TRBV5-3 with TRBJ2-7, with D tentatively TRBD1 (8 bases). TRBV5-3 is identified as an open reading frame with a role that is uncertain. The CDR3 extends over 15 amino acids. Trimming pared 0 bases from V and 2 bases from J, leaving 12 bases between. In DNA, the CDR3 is TGTGCCAGAAGCTTGGCGGGGGGACAGGCCTACGAGCAGTACTTC. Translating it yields CARSLAGGQAYEQYF.

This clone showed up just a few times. The CDR3 DNA is TGTGCCACCAGCAGAGATCTGGTAGCGGGGCCCATCCGCACAGATACGCAGTATTTT. Amino acids: CATSRDLVAGPIRTDTQYF. The V gene is TRBV15, the J gene TRBJ2-3, with 8 bases identical to TRBD2. The CDR3 covers 19 residues. With V trimmed by 0 bases and J by 1 base, 12 bases remained unmatched. Germline CDR1 LNHNV, CDR2 YYDKDF (reference sequence).

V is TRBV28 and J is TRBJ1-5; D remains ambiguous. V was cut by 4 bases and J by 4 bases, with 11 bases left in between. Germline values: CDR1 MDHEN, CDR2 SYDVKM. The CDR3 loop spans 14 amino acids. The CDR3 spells CASSSRVVNQPQHF. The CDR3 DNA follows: TGTGCCAGCAGTTCCCGAGTGGTAAATCAGCCCCAGCATTTT.

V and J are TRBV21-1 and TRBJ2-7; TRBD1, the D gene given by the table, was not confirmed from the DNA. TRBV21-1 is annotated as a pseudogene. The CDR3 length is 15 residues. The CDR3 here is CASSLRQRIKYEQYF. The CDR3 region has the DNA TGTGCCAGCAGCCTTAGACAAAGAATTAAATACGAGCAGTACTTC.

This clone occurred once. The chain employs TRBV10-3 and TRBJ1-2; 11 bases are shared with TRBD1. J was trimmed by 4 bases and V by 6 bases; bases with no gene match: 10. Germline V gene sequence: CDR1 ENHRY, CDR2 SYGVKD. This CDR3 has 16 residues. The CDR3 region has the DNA TGTGCCATCAGAGGGGACAGGGGGGGACAGCTCTATGGCTACACCTTC. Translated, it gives CAIRGDRGGQLYGYTF.

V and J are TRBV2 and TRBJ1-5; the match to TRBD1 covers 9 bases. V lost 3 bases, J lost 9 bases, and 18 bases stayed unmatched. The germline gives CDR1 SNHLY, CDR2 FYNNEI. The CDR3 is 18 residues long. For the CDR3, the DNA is TGTGCCAGCAGTGAGTCGGGACAGGGCTCCCTCCAAGGGAGGCCCCAGCATTTT. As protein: CASSESGQGSLQGRPQHF.

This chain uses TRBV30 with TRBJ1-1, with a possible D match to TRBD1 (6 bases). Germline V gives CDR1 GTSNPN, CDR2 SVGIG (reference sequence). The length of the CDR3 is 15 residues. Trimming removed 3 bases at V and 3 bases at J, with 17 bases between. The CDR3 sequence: CAWSLPGRGDTEAFF. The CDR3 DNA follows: TGTGCCTGGAGCTTGCCCGGGAGGGGGGACACTGAAGCTTTCTTT.

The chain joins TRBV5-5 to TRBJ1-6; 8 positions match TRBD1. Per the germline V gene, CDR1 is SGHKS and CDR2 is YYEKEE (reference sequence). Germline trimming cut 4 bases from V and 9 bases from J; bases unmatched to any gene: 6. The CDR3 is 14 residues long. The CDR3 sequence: CASSRRDRLSPLHF. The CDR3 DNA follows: TGTGCCAGCAGCCGCCGGGACAGGCTTTCACCCCTCCACTTT.

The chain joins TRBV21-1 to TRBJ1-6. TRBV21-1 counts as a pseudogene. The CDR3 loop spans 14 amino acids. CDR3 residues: CASSTNPDGTPLHF. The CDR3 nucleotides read TGTGCCAGCAGCACCAACCCGGACGGGACACCCCTCCACTTT.

Here the CDR3 DNA reads TGTGCCTGCCGGGACAGGGGCCAAGAGACCCAGTACTTC. Its protein product is CACRDRGQETQYF. This chain connects TRBV30 to TRBJ2-5; 10 nucleotides align to TRBD1. The V gene end was trimmed by 6 bases and the J gene end by 1 base; junction bases not matched to a gene: 2. In germline, CDR1 is GTSNPN, CDR2 SVGIG (reference sequence). This CDR3 region has 13 residues.

The CDR3 region is CASSPSGAVDEKLFF. CDR3 DNA sequence: TGTGCCAGCAGCCCTTCCGGCGCGGTGGATGAAAAACTGTTTTTT. This chain links TRBV5-5 with TRBJ1-4; D ambiguous. V lost 4 bases, J lost 6 bases, and 16 bases lay in between. The CDR3 length is 15 residues. The germline CDR1 and CDR2 sequences are SGHKS and YYEKEE (reference sequence).

The CDR3 nucleotides read TGTGCCAGCTCACCACCGGGCAGTCTTTACGAGCAGTACTTC. Translating gives CASSPPGSLYEQYF. The chain is built from TRBV18 and TRBJ2-7, with D unclear. CDR3 size: 14 residues. The V end lost 0 bases, the J end lost 4 bases, and 10 bases lay between the germline ends. From germline, CDR1 is KGHSH and CDR2 LQKENI.

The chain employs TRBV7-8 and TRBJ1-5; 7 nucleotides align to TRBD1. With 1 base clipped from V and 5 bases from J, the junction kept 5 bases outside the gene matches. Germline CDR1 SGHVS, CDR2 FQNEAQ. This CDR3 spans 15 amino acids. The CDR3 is CASSLGGQTYQPQHF. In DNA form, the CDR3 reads TGTGCCAGCAGCTTAGGGGGACAGACCTATCAGCCCCAGCATTTT.

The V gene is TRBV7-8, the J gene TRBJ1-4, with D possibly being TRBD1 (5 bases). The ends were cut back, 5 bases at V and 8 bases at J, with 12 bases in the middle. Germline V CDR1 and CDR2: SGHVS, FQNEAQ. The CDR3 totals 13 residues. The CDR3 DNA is TGTGCCAGCAGCCCAGGGATTGGAGAAAAACTGTTTTTT. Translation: CASSPGIGEKLFF.